This T cell receptor (beta chain) was found in a study of vaccination effects on CD4 cells after COVID-19 (dated by TCRdb to the early 2020s). Turning to the overall study: Across the study, the median time from the second dose to post-vaccine sampling was 72 days (range 14 to 241). SARS-CoV-2 spike-specific CD4+ TCR repertoires were compared before and after mRNA vaccination in COVID-19 convalescent patients and in infection-naive vaccine recipients. A total of 10 COVID-19 convalescent patients and a handful of SARS-CoV-2-naive healthy vaccine recipients were included in the full study. Cultures from other donors in the study were sequenced with the Oncomine TCR Beta short-read assay on an Illumina iSeq 100. The investigation overall reported the following: In healthy vaccine recipients, vaccine-induced clones were almost all SARS-CoV-2 mono-reactive, with only 1 of 255 being cross-reactive with common cold coronaviruses. Only a small number of convalescent patients were included, and no early post-infection timepoints were available, which limited the study. Clones induced by infection and clones induced by vaccination both contracted markedly at late timepoints after vaccination, which fits with T cell responses waning over time.

Library prep was done by the immunoSEQ multiplex PCR assay. DNA from the cultured and isolated CD4+ T cells underwent TCR beta CDR3 sequencing. The study's processing was this. Non-productive TCR sequences were removed and reads were trimmed to the CDR3 region, keeping CDR3s of at least 7 amino acids. Antigen-specific clonotypes were identified using the MANAFEST web app by comparison of expansion in peptide wells against reference cultures. To count as positive, a clone had to show expansion at FDR<0.05 compared with the reference and with all other wells, an odds ratio above 5, and a frequency above 0.1% in two replicate wells. Clonotypes significantly expanded in SARS-CoV-2 spike wells and in at least one common cold coronavirus spike condition were defined as cross-reactive. Using the stringdist R package, CDR3 similarity was measured by Levenshtein distance, and unrooted trees were constructed with ape in R 3.6.1. TCRdb obtained this table from immuneACCESS and retained in-frame rearrangements with V and J assigned. These tables miss some clones; where compared with another copy, unresolved V genes account for less than half of the shortfall, and the remainder is unexplained. The V and J calls and clone size were taken over from that table, and D and trimming were inferred from the DNA. Recorded for this sample are 29,000 or so clones; 74% of them occurred a single time. Roughly a sixth of the sample is in the top ten clones.

To identify antigen-specific CD4+ T cell clonotypes by their expansion, the ViraFEST assay first stimulated PBMC with viral peptide pools and then applied TCR sequencing. After 10 days of culture, CD4+ T cells were isolated with the EasySep CD4+ T cell isolation kit. Participants received two doses of either the BNT162b2 or the mRNA-1273 mRNA SARS-CoV-2 vaccine. None of the healthy vaccine recipients had a prior SARS-CoV-2 infection, which was confirmed by nucleocapsid antibody tests that came back negative both before and after vaccination. A few million PBMC per well were cultured in IMDM with 5% human AB serum, 10 IU/ml IL-2 and gentamicin, plus 10 ug/ml peptides. Half of the culture medium was replaced with fresh IL-2-containing medium on days 3 and 7. Unless otherwise noted, each peptide stimulation condition was cultured in triplicate wells. Using Ficoll-Paque Plus gradient centrifugation, PBMC were separated from whole blood and then either used fresh or cryopreserved at -140C. The spike proteins of SARS-CoV-2 and of the common cold coronaviruses HCoV-NL63, HCoV-OC43 and HCoV-229E were spanned by overlapping peptide pools. The QIAamp micro DNA kit was used to extract genomic DNA from the cultured CD4+ T cells.

About this clone itself: Its antigen has not been determined. The input lacks base qualities; no much larger clone sits a single base away.

CDR1 KGHDR and CDR2 SFDVKD are derived from the germline V gene. The cysteine opens and the phenylalanine closes a CDR3 of 18 amino acids. Kept here is only the CDR3 DNA, which spans 54 bases and is read in frame from base 1. The germline ends are 14 bases apart after V is trimmed by 2 bases and J by 1 base. The V and J genes are TRBV24-1 and TRBJ2-6; the D gene may be TRBD1 or TRBD2, since each aligns over 6 bases. The sequencing used CD4+ T cells from PBMCs cultured with HCoV-OC43 spike peptides, collected after COVID-19 vaccination. What this sample's cell subset or site label stands for: HCoV-OC43 spike overlapping peptide pool stimulation. The TCR comes from a human donor who received a COVID-19 vaccine. The CDR3 protein: CATSDSGGGDSGANVLTF. The DNA reads as follows: TGTGCCACCAGTGATTCCGGGGGCGGGGATTCTGGGGCCAACGTCCTGACTTTC.